This is a list of T cell receptor beta chains from one sample in a study. MiXCR, applied by TCRdb to the 5' RACE reads, yields one record per CDR3 protein. The sample contains fewer than 12,000 distinct CDR3 sequences, more than 15% of which appear only once. The sequenced sample was Tregs sorted from a lymph node. These receptors were obtained from a female donor with breast cancer. Each CDR3 is given with its conserved first and last residue. The D gene is left open where the match is weak. Rows give clone size only sometimes, using once, few, many, or a class for an expanded clone.

j_call	clone_size	v_call	d_call	cdr3_aa	cdr3_nt
TRBJ2-1	medium-sized	TRBV4-1	NA	CASSQDPQLSSYNEQFF	TGCGCCAGCAGCCAAGATCCCCAACTAAGCTCCTACAATGAGCAGTTCTTC
TRBJ2-1	medium-sized	TRBV7-2	TRBD2	CASSTRTRTSGSYNEQFF	TGTGCCAGCAGCACCCGAACCAGGACTAGCGGGAGTTACAATGAGCAGTTCTTC
TRBJ2-7	many	TRBV7-2	TRBD2	CASSLGGLATYEQYF	TGTGCCAGCAGCTTAGGGGGACTAGCGACCTACGAGCAGTACTTC
TRBJ2-7	NA	TRBV7-2	TRBD1	CASSSNRGYEQYF	TGTGCCAGCAGTTCCAACAGGGGGTACGAGCAGTACTTC
TRBJ1-1	few	TRBV3-1	NA	CASSNRAVNTEAFF	TGTGCCAGCAGCAATAGGGCGGTGAACACTGAAGCTTTCTTT
TRBJ1-6	medium-sized	TRBV11-2	NA	CASSPGRYNSPLHF	TGTGCCAGCAGCCCAGGACGGTATAATTCACCCCTCCACTTT
TRBJ2-1	medium-sized	TRBV7-8	TRBD1	CASSPYRGLGYEQFF	TGTGCCAGCAGCCCCTACAGGGGGCTCGGGTATGAGCAGTTCTTC
TRBJ2-1	many	TRBV12-3/TRBV12-4	TRBD2	CASSFGLAGGEQFF	TGTGCCAGCAGTTTTGGACTAGCGGGGGGTGAGCAGTTCTTC
TRBJ2-5	few	TRBV28	NA	CACMLAEQETQYF	TGTGCCTGCATGTTAGCGGAGCAAGAGACCCAGTACTTC
TRBJ2-7	NA	TRBV29-1	NA	CSVKDRFYEQYF	TGCAGCGTTAAGGACAGATTCTACGAGCAGTACTTC
TRBJ1-1	NA	TRBV2	TRBD1	CASSATDRRTEAFF	TGTGCCAGCAGTGCCACGGACAGGCGGACTGAAGCTTTCTTT
TRBJ2-2	many	TRBV5-6	NA	CASSLDWVGANTGELFF	TGTGCCAGCAGCTTGGATTGGGTGGGCGCGAACACCGGGGAGCTGTTTTTT
TRBJ2-2	NA	TRBV4-1	NA	CASSQVRAGVLSF	TGCGCCAGCAGCCAAGTAAGAGCCGGGGTGCTGTCTTTT
TRBJ2-5	many	TRBV11-1	NA	CASSLTLWEETQYF	TGTGCCAGCAGCTTAACCCTGTGGGAAGAGACCCAGTACTTC
TRBJ1-4	medium-sized	TRBV12-3/TRBV12-4	NA	CASSFRDSATNEKLFF	TGTGCCAGCAGTTTCCGCGACAGTGCAACTAATGAAAAACTGTTTTTT
TRBJ2-3	medium-sized	TRBV9	NA	CASSESLDTQYF	TGTGCCAGCAGCGAGAGTTTAGATACGCAGTATTTT
TRBJ1-2	many	TRBV25-1	TRBD1	CASSDVRGLNYGYTF	TGTGCCAGCAGTGATGTCAGGGGGCTAAACTATGGCTACACCTTC
TRBJ1-6	many	TRBV27	TRBD1	CASSFKDRLNSPLHF	TGTGCCAGCAGTTTCAAGGACAGGCTTAATTCACCCCTCCACTTT
TRBJ2-1	medium-sized	TRBV7-2	NA	CASSSDRGVHNEQFF	TGTGCCAGCAGCTCGGACCGAGGGGTACACAATGAGCAGTTCTTC
TRBJ1-3	medium-sized	TRBV6-5	TRBD1	CASSDRASGNTIYF	TGTGCCAGCAGCGACAGGGCCTCTGGAAACACCATATATTTT
TRBJ1-2	NA	TRBV12-3/TRBV12-4	TRBD1	CASSLGGQRTTYTF	TGTGCCAGCAGTTTAGGGGGACAGCGTACAACCTACACCTTC
TRBJ2-3	NA	TRBV7-9	TRBD2	CASSSTHPTSGLFQDTQYF	TGTGCCAGCAGCTCTACCCACCCCACTAGCGGTCTTTTTCAGGATACGCAGTATTTT
TRBJ2-3	NA	TRBV19	NA	CASRNGFTDTQYF	TGTGCCAGTAGGAACGGTTTCACAGATACGCAGTATTTT
TRBJ2-1	medium-sized	TRBV7-3	NA	CASSLGIRAEQFF	TGTGCCAGCAGCTTAGGTATCAGGGCTGAGCAGTTCTTC
TRBJ2-7	medium-sized	TRBV6-6	TRBD2	CASSLKAGGLAYEQYF	TGTGCCAGCAGTCTTAAAGCGGGAGGGTTGGCTTACGAGCAGTACTTC
TRBJ1-1	NA	TRBV7-2	NA	CASNSAGVKAFF	TGTGCCAGCAACTCAGCTGGGGTAAAAGCTTTCTTT
TRBJ2-2	NA	TRBV5-1	NA	CASSLYELAGELFF	TGCGCCAGCAGCTTGTATGAGTTAGCCGGGGAGCTGTTTTTT
TRBJ1-2	NA	TRBV5-1	NA	CASSLVPGLYGYTF	TGCGCCAGCAGCTTGGTGCCGGGCCTCTATGGCTACACCTTC
TRBJ1-6	many	TRBV5-1	NA	CASSPDGPYNSPLHF	TGCGCCAGCAGCCCAGATGGACCGTATAATTCACCCCTCCACTTT
TRBJ1-2	NA	TRBV29-1	TRBD1	CSVEVGLGTGVSYGYTF	TGCAGCGTTGAAGTAGGGCTTGGGACAGGGGTTTCCTATGGCTACACCTTC
TRBJ1-5	NA	TRBV28	NA	CASSLLAYAFEQPQHF	TGTGCCAGCAGTTTACTGGCCTATGCCTTCGAGCAGCCCCAGCATTTT
TRBJ1-1	medium-sized	TRBV4-1	NA	CASSQVLGQPNTEAFF	TGCGCCAGCAGCCAAGTTTTGGGACAACCGAACACTGAAGCTTTCTTT
TRBJ1-2	once	TRBV30	NA	CAWSVSVRGLSYGPTF	TGTGCCTGGAGTGTAAGTGTGAGGGGCCTTTCCTATGGCCCCACCTTC
TRBJ2-7	few	TRBV28	TRBD2	CASGTSGSYEQYF	TGTGCCAGCGGGACTAGCGGGAGCTACGAGCAGTACTTC
TRBJ2-1	medium-sized	TRBV5-1	TRBD2	CASSLWGGRRTNEQFF	TGCGCCAGCAGCTTGTGGGGCGGGAGAAGGACCAATGAGCAGTTCTTC
TRBJ1-5	NA	TRBV6-1	TRBD1	CASSPQGRQPQHF	TGTGCTAGCAGTCCACAGGGGAGACAGCCCCAGCATTTT
TRBJ2-7	medium-sized	TRBV24-1	TRBD1	CATSDRGTGHEQYF	TGTGCCACCAGTGACCGGGGGACAGGGCACGAGCAGTACTTC